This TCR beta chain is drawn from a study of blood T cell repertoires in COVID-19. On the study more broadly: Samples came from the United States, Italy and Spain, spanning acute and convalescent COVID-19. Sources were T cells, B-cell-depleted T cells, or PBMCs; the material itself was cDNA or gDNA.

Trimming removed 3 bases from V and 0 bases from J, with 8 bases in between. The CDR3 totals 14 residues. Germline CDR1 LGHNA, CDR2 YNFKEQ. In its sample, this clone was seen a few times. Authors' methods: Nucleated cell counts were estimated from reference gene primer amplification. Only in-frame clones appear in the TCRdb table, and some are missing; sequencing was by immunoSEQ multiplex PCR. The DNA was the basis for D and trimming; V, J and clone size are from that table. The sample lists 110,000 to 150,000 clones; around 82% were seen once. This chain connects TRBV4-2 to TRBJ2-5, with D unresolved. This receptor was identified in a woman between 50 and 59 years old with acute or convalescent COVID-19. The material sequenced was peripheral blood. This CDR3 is CASSHGADQETQYF. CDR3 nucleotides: TGTGCCAGCAGCCACGGCGCGGACCAAGAGACCCAGTACTTC.